Presented here are 19 T cell receptor beta chains from one specimen sequenced in a study of cytomegalovirus exposure and HLA in healthy donors. 60 Vbeta and 13 Jbeta primers were used in PCR. The repertoire was sequenced with immunoSEQ multiplex PCR; TCRdb's copy has only in-frame clones and lacks some. The sample shows under 150,000 clones, about 85% of them seen only once. Sequencing was done on a sample of PBMCs. The receptors come from a boy younger than 18 in good health and CMV-seronegative.

Here the CDR3 reads CASRQGSSYEQYF. The CDR3 region has the DNA TGTGCCAGCCGACAGGGGTCCTCCTACGAGCAGTACTTC. The rearrangement links TRBV2 to TRBJ2-7; 8 bases line up with TRBD1. CDR3 length: 13 residues. Germline assignment: CDR1 SNHLY and CDR2 FYNNEI. With V trimmed by 8 bases and J by 0 bases, 3 bases remained unmatched.

This clone was picked up a small number of times. The chain couples TRBV27 to TRBJ1-1, with 7 positions matching TRBD1. This CDR3 region has 14 residues. V lost 2 bases to trimming and J lost 1 base; unmatched junction nucleotides: 1. The V gene's germline CDR1 is MNHEY and CDR2 SMNVEV (reference sequence). The CDR3 DNA follows: TGTGCCAGCAGTTTAGGACAGGAGAACACTGAAGCTTTCTTT. Translation gives CASSLGQENTEAFF.

The J gene is TRBJ1-2, the V gene TRBV6-5; D possibly corresponds to TRBD1 (6 bases). V was shortened by 11 bases and J by 8 bases, with 15 bases between the two germline ends. The CDR3 contains 11 residues. Per the germline V gene, CDR1 is MNHEY and CDR2 is SVGAGI. The CDR3 reads CASLNRDGYTF. The DNA of the CDR3 is TGTGCCTCTCTCAACAGGGACGGCTACACCTTC.

The chain carries TRBV4-2 and TRBJ1-2; D possibly corresponds to TRBD1 (6 bases). The V end lost 0 bases, the J end lost 8 bases, and 16 bases lay between the germline ends. The CDR3 covers 15 residues. Germline V lookup: CDR1 LGHNA, CDR2 YNFKEQ. CDR3 loop: CASSQERGSGVGYTF. CDR3 coding DNA: TGTGCCAGCAGCCAAGAAAGGGGGTCAGGGGTAGGCTACACCTTC.

This chain links TRBV7-8 with TRBJ1-1; TRBD1 is a possible D gene (5 bases). The germline V gene encodes CDR1 SGHVS and CDR2 FQNEAQ. This CDR3 spans 17 amino acids. V was cut by 3 bases and J by 0 bases, with 17 bases left in between. The CDR3 sequence: CASSFLGGRVLNTEAFF. The CDR3 nucleotides are TGTGCCAGCAGCTTCCTCGGGGGGAGGGTATTGAACACTGAAGCTTTCTTT. Full variable domain (remainder filled in from reference TRBV7-8 and TRBJ1-1): GAGVSQSPRYKVAKRGQDVALRCDPISGHVSLFWYQQALGQGPEFLTYFQNEAQLDKSGLPSDRFFAERPEGSVSTLKIQRTQQEDSAVYLCASSFLGGRVLNTEAFFGQGTRLTVV.

V usage is TRBV6-5 and J usage is TRBJ2-1; D perhaps matches TRBD1 (5 bases). The V and J ends lost 0 bases and 7 bases respectively, with 13 bases between them. The CDR3 has 15 residues. Germline V gene data show CDR1 as MNHEY and CDR2 as SVGAGI. In DNA form, the CDR3 reads TGTGCCAGCAGTTACTCAGGGGATTTTGGGAATGAGCAGTTCTTC. This encodes CASSYSGDFGNEQFF.

The chain employs TRBV29-1 and TRBJ2-3; 11 bases map to TRBD2. The CDR3 spans 16 residues. With V trimmed by 4 bases and J by 3 bases, 9 bases remained unmatched. CDR1 SQVTM and CDR2 ANQGSEA come from the germline V gene. In DNA, the CDR3 is TGCAGCGTTGCCGGGACTAGCGGAATTGGAACAGATACGCAGTATTTT. This gives the protein CSVAGTSGIGTDTQYF.

This clone has more than one count but fewer than ten. V gene TRBV15 combines with J gene TRBJ1-1, with D perhaps matching TRBD1 (5 bases). There are 14 residues in the CDR3. Germline values: CDR1 LNHNV, CDR2 YYDKDF (reference sequence). Trimming cost V 1 base and J 4 bases, with 10 bases left between them. CDR3 sequence (DNA): TGTGCCACCAGCAGAGTGGGGGGGACCACTGAAGCTTTCTTT. Translated: CATSRVGGTTEAFF.

The V call is TRBV19, the J call TRBJ2-2; D is unresolved. Trimming removed 3 bases at V and 0 bases at J, with 8 bases between. The germline gives CDR1 LNHDA, CDR2 SQIVND (reference sequence). The CDR3 is 15 amino acids. Here the CDR3 reads CASSIIQTNTGELFF. In nucleotides, the CDR3 is TGTGCCAGTAGTATTATACAGACGAACACCGGGGAGCTGTTTTTT.

A single count supports this clone. The chain joins TRBV5-1 to TRBJ1-4; unclear D gene. V shed 0 bases and J shed 3 bases, with 15 bases lying between them. CDR3 length: 17 amino acids. Germline assignment: CDR1 SGHRS and CDR2 YFSETQ. The CDR3 loop reads CASSLGERTTANEKLFF. CDR3 in DNA: TGCGCCAGCAGCTTGGGGGAACGGACTACCGCTAATGAAAAACTGTTTTTT.

The chain couples TRBV10-3 to TRBJ2-5; 8 bases map to TRBD2. The V segment lost 6 bases and the J segment 2 bases; nucleotides outside the gene matches: 14. The CDR3 contains 17 residues. CDR1 is ENHRY, CDR2 SYGVKD, per germline. The CDR3 loop is CAIRGGSGKHDQETQYF. CDR3 in DNA: TGTGCCATCAGGGGGGGTAGCGGGAAACACGATCAAGAGACCCAGTACTTC.

The chain combines TRBV5-4 with TRBJ1-1, with D possibly being TRBD1 (5 bases). The CDR3 length is 16 residues. The V gene lost 4 bases and the J gene lost 5 bases, with 21 bases spanning the gap. Germline CDR1 and CDR2: SGHNT and YYREEE (reference sequence). CDR3 nucleotides: TGTGCCAGCAGCCGCAGGGTTTTTAGTGTGGGAACTGAAGCTTTCTTT. It yields the protein CASSRRVFSVGTEAFF.

The V and J genes are TRBV27 and TRBJ2-4, with D possibly being TRBD2 (5 bases). The V end lost 2 bases, the J end lost 6 bases, and 14 bases lay between the germline ends. Looked up from germline, CDR1 is MNHEY and CDR2 is SMNVEV (reference sequence). The CDR3 extends over 15 amino acids. Here the CDR3 reads CASSLHRGRGNIQYF. The CDR3 nucleotides are TGTGCCAGCAGTTTACATCGGGGTCGGGGAAACATTCAGTACTTC.

The rearrangement links TRBV7-9 to TRBJ2-1; 8 nucleotides agree with TRBD1. The CDR3 is made up of 11 amino acids. With 5 bases clipped from V and 15 bases from J, the junction kept 6 bases outside the gene matches. Germline CDR1 and CDR2: SEHNR and FQNEAQ (reference sequence). The CDR3: CASSPGTGRFF. The CDR3 DNA reads as TGTGCCAGCAGCCCCGGGACAGGTCGGTTCTTC.

This clone appeared a few times. The chain is built from TRBV5-4 and TRBJ1-1, with TRBD1 as a possible D gene (5 bases). The germline CDR1 and CDR2 sequences are SGHNT and YYREEE (reference sequence). Trimming shortened V by 4 bases and J by 1 base, and 17 bases separated the two germline ends. The CDR3 runs to 16 residues. CDR3 in DNA: TGTGCCAGCAGCACACCCCCGGGGGTTTCGAACACTGAAGCTTTCTTT. It codes for CASSTPPGVSNTEAFF.

V is TRBV30 and J is TRBJ2-5, with 8 bases fitting TRBD1. With 2 bases clipped from V and 4 bases from J, the junction kept 6 bases outside the gene matches. CDR1 and CDR2 (germline): GTSNPN, SVGIG (reference sequence). The CDR3 contains 14 residues. CDR3 in DNA: TGTGCCTGGAGTACTGGCAGGGGGCGAGAGACCCAGTACTTC. Protein sequence: CAWSTGRGRETQYF.

V and J are TRBV19 and TRBJ1-2; a weak D match, TRBD1 (6 bases). The germline V and J ends were trimmed by 0 bases and 3 bases, with 11 bases remaining between them. Germline V CDR1 and CDR2: LNHDA, SQIVND (reference sequence). The CDR3 contains 15 residues. The CDR3 spells CASSIDQGQDYGYTF. The DNA of the CDR3 is TGTGCCAGTAGTATAGATCAGGGGCAAGACTATGGCTACACCTTC.

The rearrangement joins TRBV7-3 to TRBJ2-3, with 7 bases aligning to TRBD2. J lost 0 bases, V lost 5 bases, and 5 bases had no gene match. The CDR3 covers 15 residues. Germline V CDR1 and CDR2: SGHTA, FQGTGA. The CDR3 coding sequence is TGTGCCAGCAGCCCCCTAGCGGCTAGCACAGATACGCAGTATTTT. Translating gives CASSPLAASTDTQYF. The full variable domain, rest sourced from reference TRBV7-3 and TRBJ2-3, is GAGVSQTPSNKVTEKGKYVELRCDPISGHTALYWYRQSLGQGPEFLIYFQGTGAADDSGLPNDRFFAVRPEGSVSTLKIQRTERGDSAVYLCASSPLAASTDTQYFGPGTRLTVL.

This chain connects TRBV29-1 to TRBJ2-5, with 8 bases that match TRBD1. Per the germline V gene, CDR1 is SQVTM and CDR2 is ANQGSEA. The V and J ends lost 7 bases and 4 bases, in that order; junction bases with no gene match: 5. The CDR3 length is 12 residues. CDR3 bases: TGCAGCGGAGGACAGGGTACAGAGACCCAGTACTTC. Its translation: CSGGQGTETQYF.